The following is a T cell receptor beta chain sequence with its context. This clone was seen only a few times. This clone's antigen is unknown. No base quality information exists; no much larger clone differs at one position. The data were taken from a study of blood T cell repertoires in COVID-19 (dated by TCRdb to 2018 to 2021). Study-level background: Collaborator samples came from the United States, Italy and Spain and covered acute and convalescent phases of COVID-19. The prospective study material was composed of cDNA or gDNA derived from T cells, B-cell-depleted T cells, or PBMCs. The dataset comprised deeply sampled blood TCRbeta repertoires from subjects exposed to, actively infected with, or recovered from COVID-19. The repertoires were released in a freely available public database intended as a resource for research on the immune response to SARS-CoV-2. Samples were obtained from the ongoing ImmuneRACE study (first 160 participants) and from about 1,300 subjects provided by 6 global collaborators. A de-identified subject ID, COVID-19 status, age in years and sex were almost always included in the sample metadata. Where HLA class I and class II types were available, the types were taken from metadata supplied by the sample provider, not from assay-based typing. Overall study results and their limits: The quantity of clinical and demographic metadata differed by source and by participant and was supplied without curation.

TCRbeta CDR3 regions were amplified from genomic DNA by means of the immunoSEQ Assay, a bias-controlled multiplex PCR. The authors' pipeline ran thus. Within the assay, amplification of reference gene primers was used to estimate how many nucleated cells each sample contained. To quantify the absolute abundance of each unique TCRbeta CDR3 rearrangement, sequence reads were collapsed and filtered. For each sample, productive Simpson clonality was calculated as the square root of Simpson's diversity index over productive rearrangements. Sourced from immuneACCESS, this table was stored by TCRdb with only in-frame sequences that have V and J called. A share of the clones is absent; for the studies checked, an unresolved V gene accounts for under half, and the remainder has no known explanation. That table gives V, J and clone size, and the DNA gave D and trimming. This sample is represented by over 100,000 clones; approximately 86% of them were singletons. 10% to 12% of the sample comes from the top ten.

In Seattle, one collaborating source enrolled patients while the infection was active and tracked those patients longitudinally over the course of disease. Each collaborating institution followed its own protocols to collect whole blood in K2EDTA tubes. For TCRbeta analysis, collaborators shipped samples in one of three forms: frozen whole blood, isolated PBMCs, or DNA extracted from either of those sample types. The CDR3 numbers 16 residues from cysteine through phenylalanine. The DNA shown is the 48-base CDR3, in frame from base 1. Taken from the germline V gene (reference sequence), the CDR1 and CDR2 loops are SEHNR and FQNEAQ. V and J are trimmed by 5 bases and 9 bases, and the gene matches miss 13 bases of the junction.

Recombination connected TRBV7-9 to TRBJ2-1; the junction holds 10 bases that match TRBD2. Sequencing input: peripheral blood. The TCR was taken from a woman aged 70-85 years with COVID-19, enrolled during active disease. For the CDR3, the sequence is CASSRPSSGGVGEQFF. The sequenced DNA: TGTGCCAGCAGCCGGCCCTCTAGCGGGGGAGTGGGTGAGCAGTTCTTC.